This TCR beta chain was retrieved from a study of blood T cells in healthy people across ages. Study observations and caveats: There was a strong correlation between TCR beta diversity and naive T cell percentage.

Then a second PCR, running about 6 to 12 cycles, was carried out with a sample-barcoded 5' primer and a J-beta primer mix. A single record per CDR3 protein comes from TCRdb applying MiXCR to the 5' RACE reads. The table shows 1.5 million to 2 million distinct CDR3 sequences, with about 28% occurring only once. This clonotype was counted only a few times. Its antigen is currently unknown. This CDR3 is 16 amino acids long. Per germline, CDR1 DFQATT and CDR2 SNEGSKA (reference sequence). Trimming cost V 5 bases and J 3 bases; bases outside gene matches: 14. Material for sequencing was blood. This chain joins TRBV20-1 and TRBJ2-7, with 9 bases matching TRBD1. This TCR was recovered from a woman under 40 in good health. The CDR3 is CSARPGQGGGLYEQYF. For the CDR3, the DNA is TGCAGTGCTCGCCCGGGACAGGGTGGGGGTCTCTACGAGCAGTACTTC.